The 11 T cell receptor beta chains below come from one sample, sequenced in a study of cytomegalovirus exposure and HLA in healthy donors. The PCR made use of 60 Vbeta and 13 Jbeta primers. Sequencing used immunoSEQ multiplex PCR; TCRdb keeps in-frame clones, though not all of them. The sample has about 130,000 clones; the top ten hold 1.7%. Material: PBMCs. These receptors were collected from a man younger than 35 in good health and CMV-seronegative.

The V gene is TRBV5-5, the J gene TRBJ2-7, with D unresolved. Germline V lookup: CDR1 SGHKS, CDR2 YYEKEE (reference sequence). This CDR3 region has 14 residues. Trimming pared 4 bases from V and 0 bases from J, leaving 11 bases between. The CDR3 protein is CASSPPSSSYEQYF. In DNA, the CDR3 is TGTGCCAGCAGCCCCCCCTCGAGCTCCTACGAGCAGTACTTC.

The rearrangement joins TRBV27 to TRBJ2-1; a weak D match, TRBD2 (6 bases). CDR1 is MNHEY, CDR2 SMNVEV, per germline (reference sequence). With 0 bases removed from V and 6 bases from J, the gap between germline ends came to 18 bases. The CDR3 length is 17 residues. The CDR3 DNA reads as TGTGCCAGCAGTTTATCGCCCCCGTTCGGGGGTCTCAATGAGCAGTTCTTC. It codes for CASSLSPPFGGLNEQFF.

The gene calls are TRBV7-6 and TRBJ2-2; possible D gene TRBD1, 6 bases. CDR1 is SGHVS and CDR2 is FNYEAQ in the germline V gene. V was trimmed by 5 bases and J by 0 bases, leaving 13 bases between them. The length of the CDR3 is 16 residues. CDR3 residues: CASSGTGTTNTGELFF. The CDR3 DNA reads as TGTGCCAGCAGCGGAACCGGGACAACGAACACCGGGGAGCTGTTTTTT.

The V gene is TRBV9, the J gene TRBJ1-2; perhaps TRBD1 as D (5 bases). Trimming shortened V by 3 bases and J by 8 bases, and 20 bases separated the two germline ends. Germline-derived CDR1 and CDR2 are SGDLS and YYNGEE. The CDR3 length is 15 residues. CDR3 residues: CASSEGNLAQQGYTF. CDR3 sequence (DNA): TGTGCCAGCAGCGAGGGGAATCTGGCCCAACAGGGCTACACCTTC.

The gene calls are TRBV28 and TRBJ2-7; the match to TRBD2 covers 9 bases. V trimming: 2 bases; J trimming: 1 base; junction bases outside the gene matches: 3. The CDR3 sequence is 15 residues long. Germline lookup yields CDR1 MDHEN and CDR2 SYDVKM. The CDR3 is CASSLSTSGSYEQYF. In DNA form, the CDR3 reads TGTGCCAGCAGTTTAAGTACTAGCGGGTCCTACGAGCAGTACTTC.

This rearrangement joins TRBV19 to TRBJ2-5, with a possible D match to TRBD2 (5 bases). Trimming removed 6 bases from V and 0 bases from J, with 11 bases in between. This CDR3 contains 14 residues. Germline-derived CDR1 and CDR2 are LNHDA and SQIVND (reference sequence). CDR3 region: CASRPRGNQETQYF. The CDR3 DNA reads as TGTGCCAGTAGGCCCCGAGGGAACCAAGAGACCCAGTACTTC.

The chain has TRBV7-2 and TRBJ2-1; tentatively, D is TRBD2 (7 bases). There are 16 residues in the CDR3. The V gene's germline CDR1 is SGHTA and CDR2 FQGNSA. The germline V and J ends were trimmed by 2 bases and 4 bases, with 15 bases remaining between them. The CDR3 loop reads CASSLISGGSYNEQFF. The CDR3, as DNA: TGTGCCAGCAGCTTAATTTCGGGGGGCAGTTACAATGAGCAGTTCTTC.

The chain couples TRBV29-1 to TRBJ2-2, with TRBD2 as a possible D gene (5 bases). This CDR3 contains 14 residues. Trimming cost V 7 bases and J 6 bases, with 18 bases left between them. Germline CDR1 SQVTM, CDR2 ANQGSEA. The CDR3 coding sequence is TGCAGCGCAGCTCGGGAAATAGGCGCCGGGGAGCTGTTTTTT. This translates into CSAAREIGAGELFF.

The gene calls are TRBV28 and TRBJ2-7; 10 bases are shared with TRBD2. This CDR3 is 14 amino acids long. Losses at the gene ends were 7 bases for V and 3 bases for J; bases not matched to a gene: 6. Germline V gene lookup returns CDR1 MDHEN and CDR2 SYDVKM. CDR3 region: CASKLAGSSYEQYF. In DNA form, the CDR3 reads TGTGCCAGCAAACTAGCGGGAAGTAGCTACGAGCAGTACTTC.

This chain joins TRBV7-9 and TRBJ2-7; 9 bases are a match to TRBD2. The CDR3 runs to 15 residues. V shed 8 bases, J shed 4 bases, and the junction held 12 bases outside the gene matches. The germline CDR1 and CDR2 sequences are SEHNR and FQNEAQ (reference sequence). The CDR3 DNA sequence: TGTGCCAGCGGCCTCCTAGCGGGGTCTACGTACGAGCAGTACTTC. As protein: CASGLLAGSTYEQYF.

CDR3 protein: CASSQDEEGSTEAFF. The CDR3 DNA reads TGCGCCAGCAGCCAAGATGAGGAAGGTAGCACTGAAGCTTTCTTT. This chain joins TRBV4-3 and TRBJ1-1; no reliable D call. The CDR3 is 15 amino acids. Germline lookup yields CDR1 LGHNA and CDR2 YSLEER. With 0 bases removed from V and 4 bases from J, the gap between germline ends came to 12 bases.